What follows are 8 T cell receptor beta chains derived from one specimen sequenced in a study of blood T cell repertoires in COVID-19. The assay was immunoSEQ multiplex PCR, and TCRdb's table has in-frame clones only and misses some. Of about 150,000 clones in the sample, about nine tenths were seen once. The specimen sequenced was PBMCs or T cells enriched from blood (not recorded which). The receptor set was obtained from a man in his fifties or sixties who had recovered from COVID-19.

This chain joins TRBV7-2 and TRBJ2-7, with D unresolved. The CDR3 is 14 residues long. Per the germline V gene, CDR1 is SGHTA and CDR2 is FQGNSA. V lost 4 bases and J lost 2, with 12 bases in between. The CDR3 DNA reads TGTGCCAGCAGCTCCAGGTTCGTCGCCTACGAGCAGTACTTC. Protein: CASSSRFVAYEQYF.

The chain is built from TRBV5-1 and TRBJ2-7; 8 bases fit TRBD2. Germline lookup yields CDR1 SGHRS and CDR2 YFSETQ. V was clipped by 0 bases and J by 3 bases; unmatched bases: 2. The CDR3 loop spans 14 amino acids. The CDR3 spells CASSLATSGYEQYF. DNA of the CDR3: TGCGCCAGCAGCTTGGCCACTAGCGGCTACGAGCAGTACTTC.

The chain recombines TRBV18 with TRBJ1-2, with 7 bases matching TRBD1. The CDR3 runs 17 residues. CDR1 is KGHSH and CDR2 is LQKENI in the germline V gene. J was trimmed by 1 base and V by 4 bases; bases with no gene match: 12. Here the CDR3 reads CASSQTPGTALNYGYTF. CDR3 DNA: TGTGCCAGCTCACAAACCCCGGGGACAGCTCTTAACTATGGCTACACCTTC.

This chain joins TRBV4-1 and TRBJ1-5; perhaps TRBD1 as D (6 bases). Trimming removed 1 base from V and 2 bases from J, with 12 bases in between. Germline V gene data show CDR1 as MGHRA and CDR2 as YSYEKL. CDR3 length equals 16 residues. The CDR3 region is CASSQGGQGGNQPQHF. CDR3 DNA sequence: TGCGCCAGCAGCCAAGGGGGGCAAGGGGGCAATCAGCCCCAGCATTTT.

This clone came up a few times. Other DNA sequences within the sample encode an identical CDR3. This sequence joins TRBV5-1 and TRBJ1-2, with 7 nucleotides matching TRBD1. The CDR3 totals 13 residues. The ends lost 5 bases at V and 1 base at J; junction bases unmatched: 2. Germline loops: CDR1 SGHRS, CDR2 YFSETQ. The chain's CDR3 is CASSRDSNYGYTF. DNA for the CDR3: TGCGCCAGCAGTCGGGACAGTAACTATGGCTACACCTTC.

The rearrangement uses TRBV10-3 and TRBJ2-7, with TRBD1 matching over 9 bases. CDR3 length: 13 residues. Trimming took 10 bases from V and 4 from J; bases not matched to a gene: 8. CDR1 is ENHRY, CDR2 SYGVKD, per germline. The CDR3 is CATQQGAAYEQYF. The CDR3 DNA reads as TGTGCCACCCAACAGGGGGCGGCGTACGAGCAGTACTTC.

The gene calls are TRBV7-8 and TRBJ1-2; possibly TRBD1 for D (6 bases). Germline loops: CDR1 SGHVS, CDR2 FQNEAQ. V lost 5 bases and J lost 3, with 13 bases in between. This CDR3 spans 14 amino acids. Written as DNA, the CDR3 is TGTGCCAGCAGCATCGGGACAACATACTATGGCTACACCTTC. This gives the protein CASSIGTTYYGYTF.

The chain is built from TRBV5-5 and TRBJ1-1; the match to TRBD1 covers 9 bases. The CDR3 length is 15 residues. Germline CDR1 reads SGHKS; CDR2 reads YYEKEE (reference sequence). Trimming took 3 bases from V and 2 from J; bases not matched to a gene: 5. In nucleotides, the CDR3 is TGTGCCAGCAGCTATTGGGACAGGGCCAACACTGAAGCTTTCTTT. Amino acid sequence: CASSYWDRANTEAFF.